This record covers a single T cell receptor (beta chain). Its antigen is as yet unknown. This specimen belongs to a study of cytomegalovirus exposure and HLA in healthy donors. Sequencing was performed with immunoSEQ multiplex PCR; in TCRdb, only in-frame clones are kept and a portion is missing. The data show about 280,000 clones, 85% to 90% seen once. Unmatched junction bases numbered 14, after V lost 7 bases and J lost 0 bases. Germline V lookup: CDR1 SQVTM, CDR2 ANQGSEA. The CDR3 loop spans 17 amino acids. Broader study findings: The study designated 160 or so TCR beta chains cytomegalovirus-associated.

Material: PBMCs. V gene TRBV29-1 combines with J gene TRBJ2-7, with 11 positions matching TRBD2. The receptor comes from a woman aged 18-30 years in good health and CMV-seronegative. The CDR3 sequence: CSARGGTSGLSSYEQYF. The CDR3 coding sequence is TGCAGCGCTCGAGGGGGGACTAGCGGTCTCAGCTCCTACGAGCAGTACTTC.